The T cell receptor beta chain under discussion was sequenced for a study of blood T cell repertoires in COVID-19 (dated by TCRdb to 2020 to 2022). About the investigation overall: The collaborator samples originated in the United States, Italy and Spain and spanned the acute and convalescent phases of COVID-19. The prospective study material was composed of cDNA or gDNA derived from T cells, B-cell-depleted T cells, or PBMCs. The dataset comprised deeply sampled blood TCRbeta repertoires from subjects exposed to, actively infected with, or recovered from COVID-19. A freely available public database, intended as a resource for researchers studying the immune response to SARS-CoV-2, is where the repertoires were released. Samples were obtained from the ongoing ImmuneRACE study (first 160 participants) and from about 1,300 subjects provided by 6 global collaborators. Sample metadata almost always included a de-identified subject ID, COVID-19 status, age in years and sex. Where available, HLA class I and class II types were obtained from metadata supplied by the sample provider rather than from assay-based typing. The paper as a whole reports these results and caveats: The amount of clinical and demographic metadata varied by source and participant and was provided uncurated.

Participants in the prospective study were aged roughly 18 to 100 years, lived in about two dozen United States geographic areas, and enrolled through a virtual design. To assign participants to cohorts, the prospective study relied on clinical history that participants themselves reported in a screening survey and a study questionnaire. In the prospective study, whole blood, serum and a nasopharyngeal or oropharyngeal swab were collected from each participant by mobile phlebotomists. Over a roughly two-month period, participants in the prospective study had the option of providing additional blood draws and questionnaires. Before DNA extraction, blood samples from the prospective study were shipped at room temperature or frozen. Reading the germline V gene gives CDR1 LGHNA and CDR2 YNFKEQ. From the cysteine through the phenylalanine, the CDR3 covers 16 amino acids. Only the CDR3 part of the read is kept: 48 bases, read in frame from the first base. V is pruned by 0 bases and J by 3 bases, leaving 7 bases of the junction without a gene match.

In regard to this clone: Its antigen has not been determined. The record has no base qualities; no much larger clone is one base away.

TCRbeta CDR3 regions were amplified from genomic DNA by means of the immunoSEQ Assay, a bias-controlled multiplex PCR. Concerning the study's data processing: Within the assay, amplification of reference gene primers was used to estimate how many nucleated cells each sample contained. Sequence reads were collapsed and filtered to measure the absolute abundance of every unique TCRbeta CDR3 rearrangement. Productive Simpson clonality was computed per sample as the square root of Simpson's diversity index over productive rearrangements. TCRdb took this table from immuneACCESS and kept in-frame rearrangements with V and J called. Such tables lack part of the clones; where checked against another copy, unresolved V genes explain under half of the gap, and the rest is unexplained. V and J calls and clone size are copied from that table; D and trimming were computed from the DNA. Here the sample has about 140,000 clones; 84% occur a single time. The ten top clones hold 4.5% to 7% of the sample.

The sequence came from a man in his forties with acute COVID-19. Recombination connected TRBV4-2 to TRBJ2-7, with 8 bases aligning to TRBD2. Material for sequencing was PBMCs or T cells enriched from blood (not recorded which). CDR3 protein: CASSQDLGREDYEQYF. In nucleotides, the sequence is TGTGCCAGCAGCCAAGATCTGGGGCGGGAGGACTACGAGCAGTACTTC.